The present T cell receptor (beta chain) was sequenced within a study of tumour-infiltrating T cells in Burkitt lymphoma. Turning to the study itself: Overall and progression-free survival were predicted by productive clonality.

A few counts support this clone. Produced via immunoSEQ multiplex PCR; TCRdb's table is partial and in-frame only. Of 5,000 to 6,000 clones listed, 9.5% to 10% are singletons. The CDR3 has 13 residues. Trimming shortened V by 4 bases and J by 4 bases, and 9 bases separated the two germline ends. Germline lookup yields CDR1 SGHVS and CDR2 FNYEAQ. Input material: tumor tissue. The TCR comes from a human donor with diffuse large B-cell lymphoma. The V call is TRBV7-6, the J call TRBJ2-3; TRBD2 might be the D (6 bases). The CDR3 sequence: CASSSRRADTQYF. CDR3 in DNA: TGTGCCAGCAGCTCTCGGAGGGCAGATACGCAGTATTTT.